This entry concerns a single TCR beta chain. V shed 3 bases and J 4 bases; nucleotides not matched to a gene: 6. Germline CDR1 MDHEN, CDR2 SYDVKM. The length of the CDR3 is 16 residues. The assay was immunoSEQ multiplex PCR, and TCRdb's table has in-frame clones only and misses some. The repertoire holds about 380,000 clones, with just under 95% as singletons. This record comes from a study of shared T cell receptors in the human thymus. The sequencing input was thymocytes. The gene calls are TRBV28 and TRBJ2-3; TRBD1 matches 11 bases. The source is a human donor. Here the CDR3 DNA reads TGTGCCAGCAGTTTCGGGACAGGGGGAAGGGCAGATACGCAGTATTTT. Translated: CASSFGTGGRADTQYF.